Below, 2 T cell receptor beta chains from the same sample are listed, as sequenced in a study of T cell changes during pregnancy in multiple sclerosis. The table came from immunoSEQ multiplex PCR; TCRdb's copy has only in-frame clones and leaves some out. This table has fewer than 75,000 clones, about 91% appearing once. This material consisted of CD8+ T cells from peripheral blood mononuclear cells, taken before pregnancy. These receptors came from a female donor with multiple sclerosis, enrolled in a pregnancy study.

The rearrangement uses TRBV6-5 and TRBJ2-3, with D possibly TRBD2 on 6 matching bases. Germline V gives CDR1 MNHEY, CDR2 SVGAGI. The V gene lost 0 bases and the J gene lost 4 bases, with 11 bases spanning the gap. The CDR3 runs 15 residues. In DNA, the CDR3 is TGTGCCAGCAGTTACTCAGTGGGGGGATCAGATACGCAGTATTTT. Protein: CASSYSVGGSDTQYF.

In its sample, this clone was seen once. The chain recombines TRBV29-1 with TRBJ1-1, with D tentatively TRBD1 (5 bases). This CDR3 comprises 12 residues. Germline V gene sequence: CDR1 SQVTM, CDR2 ANQGSEA. Trimming took off 4 bases at V and 1 base at J, with 7 bases between the two ends. CDR3 nucleotide sequence: TGCAGCGTTGCAGGACAGAACACTGAAGCTTTCTTT. This translates into CSVAGQNTEAFF.